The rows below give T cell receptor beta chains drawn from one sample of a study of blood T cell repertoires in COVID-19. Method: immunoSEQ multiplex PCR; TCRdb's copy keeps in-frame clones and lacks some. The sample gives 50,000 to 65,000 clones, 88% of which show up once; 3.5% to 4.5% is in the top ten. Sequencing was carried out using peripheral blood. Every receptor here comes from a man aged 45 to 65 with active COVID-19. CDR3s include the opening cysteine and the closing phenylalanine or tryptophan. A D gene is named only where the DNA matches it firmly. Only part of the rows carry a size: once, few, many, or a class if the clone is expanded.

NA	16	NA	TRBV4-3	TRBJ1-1	TGCGCCAGCAGCCAAGATCGTTGGTCACAGGGCACTGAAGCTTTCTTT	CASSQDRWSQGTEAFF
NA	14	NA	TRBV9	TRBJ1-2	TGTGCCAGCACCACTCTTAACGGAGTAAACGGCTACACCTTC	CASTTLNGVNGYTF
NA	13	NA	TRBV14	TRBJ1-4	TGTGCCAGCAGCCAAGATAGACAGACGAAACTGTTTTTT	CASSQDRQTKLFF
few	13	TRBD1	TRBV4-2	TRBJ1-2	TGTGCCAGCAGCCAAGAGACAGGGTACGGCTACACCTTC	CASSQETGYGYTF
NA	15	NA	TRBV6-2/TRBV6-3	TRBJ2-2	TGTGCCAGCAGTCCGGGGTTCTCGAACACCGGGGAGCTGTTTTTT	CASSPGFSNTGELFF
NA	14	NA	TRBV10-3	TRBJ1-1	TGTGCCATCAGTGAGGGCAGGGGGAACACTGAAGCTTTCTTT	CAISEGRGNTEAFF
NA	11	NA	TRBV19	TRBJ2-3	TGTGCCACACAGCTGTTGGATACGCAGTATTTT	CATQLLDTQYF
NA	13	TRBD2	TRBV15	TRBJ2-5	TGTGCCACCTCGCGGGGGTCGGGCGAGACCCAGTACTTC	CATSRGSGETQYF
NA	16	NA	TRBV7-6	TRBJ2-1	TGTGCCAGCAGCCCCCGGGAAGCGGGTTTCTACAATGAGCAGTTCTTC	CASSPREAGFYNEQFF
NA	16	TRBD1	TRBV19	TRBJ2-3	TGTGCCAGTAGTGCCCGTCGGGGACAGAGCACAGATACGCAGTATTTT	CASSARRGQSTDTQYF
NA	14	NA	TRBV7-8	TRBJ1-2	TGTGCCAGCAGCCATAGGGAGAGAAGCTATGGCTACACCTTC	CASSHRERSYGYTF
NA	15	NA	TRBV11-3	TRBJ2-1	TGTGCCAGCAGCTTAGAGGGGGCTACGGTCGCTGAGCAGTTCTTC	CASSLEGATVAEQFF
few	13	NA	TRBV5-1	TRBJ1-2	TGCGCCAGCAGCTTGGGGCCAAGCTATGGCTACACCTTC	CASSLGPSYGYTF
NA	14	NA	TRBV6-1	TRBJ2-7	TGTGCCAGCAGTGAAGCAGGGGCCAGGTACGAGCAGTACTTC	CASSEAGARYEQYF
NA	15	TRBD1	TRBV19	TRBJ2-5	TGTGCCAGTTCTGCCCCGGGACAGCCTCAAGAGACCCAGTACTTC	CASSAPGQPQETQYF
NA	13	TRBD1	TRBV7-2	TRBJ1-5	TGTGCCAGCAGCCGGGACAGGGCTCAGCCCCAGCATTTT	CASSRDRAQPQHF
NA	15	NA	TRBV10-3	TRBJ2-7	TGTGCCATCAGTGAAGGCGGGGTGGGAGGCTACGAGCAGTACTTC	CAISEGGVGGYEQYF
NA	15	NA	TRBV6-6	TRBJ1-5	TGTGCCAGCAGCCAAACCGGGACACCGAATCAGCCCCAGCATTTT	CASSQTGTPNQPQHF
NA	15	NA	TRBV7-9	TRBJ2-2	TGTGCCAGCAGCCCTACTGGGGCCGTCTGGGGGGAGCTGTTTTTT	CASSPTGAVWGELFF
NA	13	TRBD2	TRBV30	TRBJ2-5	TGTGCCTGGATGATCAGCGGGGGTGAGACCCAGTACTTC	CAWMISGGETQYF
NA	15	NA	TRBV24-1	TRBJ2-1	TGTGCCACCAGTCCCACAGGGAGCTCCTACAATGAGCAGTTCTTC	CATSPTGSSYNEQFF
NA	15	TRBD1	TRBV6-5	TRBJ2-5	TGTGCCAGCAAACCCGACGACAGGGGGGGAGAGACCCAGTACTTC	CASKPDDRGGETQYF
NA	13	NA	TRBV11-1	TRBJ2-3	TGTGCCAGCAGCCAAACAGGGAAAGATGCGCAGTATTTT	CASSQTGKDAQYF
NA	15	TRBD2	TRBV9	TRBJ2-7	TGTGCCAGCAGCGTTGGACTAGCGGGTATCTACGAGCAGTACTTC	CASSVGLAGIYEQYF
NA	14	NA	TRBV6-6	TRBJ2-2	TGTGCCAGCACCCGGACAGACTACACCGGGGAGCTGTTTTTT	CASTRTDYTGELFF
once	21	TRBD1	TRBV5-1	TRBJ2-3	TGCGCCACCCAAATAGGTCTCTGGACAGGGTTTAGTAAAGCCGTCACAGATACGCAGTATTTT	CATQIGLWTGFSKAVTDTQYF
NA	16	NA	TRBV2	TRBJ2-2	TGTGCCAGCACCCAACGTGGCGGCCGAAGTGCCGGGGAGCTGTTTTTT	CASTQRGGRSAGELFF
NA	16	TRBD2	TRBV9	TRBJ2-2	TGTGCCAGCAGCGTAGTTGGCGGGGGGGCCGGCGGGGAGCTGTTTTTT	CASSVVGGGAGGELFF
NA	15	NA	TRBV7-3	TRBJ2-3	TGTGCCAGCAGCCCGGGGTGGTGGGACACAGATACGCAGTATTTT	CASSPGWWDTDTQYF
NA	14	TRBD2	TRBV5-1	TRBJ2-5	TGCGCCAGCAGCCCGGGGGGGCCGGGAGAGACCCAGTACTTC	CASSPGGPGETQYF
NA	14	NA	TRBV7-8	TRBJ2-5	TGTGCCAGCACCCTAGGGCTAGCGAGGGAGACCCAGTACTTC	CASTLGLARETQYF
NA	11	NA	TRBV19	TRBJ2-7	TGTGCCAGACAGGGAAGCTGCGAGCAGTACTTC	CARQGSCEQYF
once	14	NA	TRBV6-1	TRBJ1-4	TGTGCCAGCAGTGAAGCGTGGGAGGGTAAAAAACTGTTTTTT	CASSEAWEGKKLFF
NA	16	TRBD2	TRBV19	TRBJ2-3	TGTGCCAGTAGTATAGCCAGCGGGAGTTCCACAGATACGCAGTATTTT	CASSIASGSSTDTQYF
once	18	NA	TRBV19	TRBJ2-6	TGTGCCAGTAGTCGAACCGATACAGGGCCCCCTGGGGCCAACGTCCTGACTTTC	CASSRTDTGPPGANVLTF